This is a list of T cell receptor beta chains from one sample in a study of cytomegalovirus exposure and HLA in healthy donors. Profiled with immunoSEQ multiplex PCR; TCRdb holds only in-frame clones, not every one. The sample includes about 280,000 clones, 88% of them seen just once. Input material: PBMCs. These receptors were obtained from a woman aged 18-29 years in good health and CMV-seronegative. Both conserved end residues are part of each CDR3.

TRBJ2-7 | TRBV5-1 | CASSYTSNLLMDSSYEQYF
TRBJ2-2 | TRBV2 | CASSEGFRNTGELFF
TRBJ1-5 | TRBV27 | CASSLKARGFQPQHF
TRBJ2-7 | TRBV5-6 | CASSLDLGGSTDEQYF
TRBJ2-3 | TRBV4-1 | CASSQVELAAGDTQYF
TRBJ2-5 | TRBV7-6 | CASSPYGGTETQYF
TRBJ2-2 | TRBV6-5 | CASLAGVTGELFF
TRBJ1-2 | TRBV6-4 | CASRGGNYGYTF
TRBJ1-1 | TRBV9 | CASSFPPDKNTEAFF
TRBJ2-1 | TRBV11-2 | CASRGGAGSGHNEQFF
TRBJ2-2 | TRBV28 | CASSFGTSGRVSTGELFF
TRBJ2-2 | TRBV27 | CASSLFPGQPNTGELFF
TRBJ2-5 | TRBV25-1 | CASSAGQGQETQYF
TRBJ2-1 | TRBV4-1 | CASSPRDPRLTRSNEQFF
TRBJ1-1 | TRBV28 | CASSIRPGQGLNTEAFF
TRBJ2-1 | TRBV13 | CASSLAPASGTNEQFF
TRBJ1-3 | TRBV27 | CASSPTGFSGNTIYF
TRBJ1-4 | TRBV5-6 | CASSPDRRRNEKLFF
TRBJ2-5 | TRBV28 | CASSLSPSGRAVETQYF
TRBJ2-7 | TRBV28 | CASSTFSGTGEQYF
TRBJ1-2 | TRBV9 | CASSANARDRDYGYTF
TRBJ1-5 | TRBV15 | CATSEERTVNQPQHF
TRBJ2-1 | TRBV6-1 | CASSERWASGRPKGNEQFF
TRBJ2-6 | TRBV2 | CASSEQALSGANVLTF
TRBJ2-7 | TRBV30 | CAWNRLADSYEQYF
TRBJ1-1 | TRBV6-5 | CASTVTGGSPFF
TRBJ1-1 | TRBV7-2 | CASSLRGLATEAFF
TRBJ1-1 | TRBV30 | CARQRNTEAFF
TRBJ2-5 | TRBV13 | CASSLVGRQETQYF
TRBJ2-2 | TRBV9 | CASSRDRLTGELFF
TRBJ2-4 | TRBV27 | CASSMLPGTPPGGSNIQYF
TRBJ1-2 | TRBV9 | CASSPGSSNYGYTF
TRBJ2-5 | TRBV4-3 | CASSQDQGETQYF
TRBJ2-7 | TRBV25-1 | CASRSASDYEQYF
TRBJ2-4 | TRBV30 | CAWSPGTGGRDIQYF
TRBJ1-2 | TRBV15 | CATSRTGPVGGYTF
TRBJ2-7 | TRBV18 | CASSPSSGAYEQYF
TRBJ2-7 | TRBV5-1 | CASSWAPSGRAYEQYF
TRBJ2-1 | TRBV7-2 | CASSLISGRGTGEQFF
TRBJ1-3 | TRBV2 | CASSGTGNTIYF
TRBJ1-2 | TRBV28 | CAGTRQGFRGYTF